These T cell receptor beta chains were read from a single sample in a study of T cell responses to AZD1222 COVID-19 vaccine. Sequencing was performed with immunoSEQ multiplex PCR; in TCRdb, only in-frame clones are kept and a portion is missing. The sample carries some 130,000 clones, roughly 90% recorded once. Sample: peripheral blood, taken on day 0 of AZD1222 vaccination. All receptors come from an adult in good health. The CDR3 runs from the conserved cysteine through the conserved F or W. D genes are given only for firm matches. Expanded clones get a size class; other rows say once, few or many, or leave the size out.

TRBJ1-5 - - TRBV18 TGTGCCAGCTCACCACCCGGCGGTAGCAATCAGCCCCAGCATTTT CASSPPGGSNQPQHF
TRBJ2-1 - TRBD2 TRBV28 TGTGCCAGCAGCTCCGGGACTAGCGGGAGAGAATACAATGAGCAGTTCTTC CASSSGTSGREYNEQFF
TRBJ2-5 - - TRBV6-5 TGTGCCAGCAAGCGGGACAGCCTACGAGATGAGGCCCAGTACTTC CASKRDSLRDEAQYF
TRBJ2-7 - TRBD1 TRBV19 TGTGCCAGTAGACCCCCCGGGACAGGGTTCTACGAGCAGTACTTC CASRPPGTGFYEQYF
TRBJ2-5 - - TRBV2 TGTGCCAGCAGCTATCCGGTGGGAGAGACCCAGTACTTC CASSYPVGETQYF
TRBJ2-3 - TRBD2 TRBV5-1 TGCGCCAGCAGCTCTAGCGGACCTCACACAGATACGCAGTATTTT CASSSSGPHTDTQYF
TRBJ2-5 - - TRBV3-1/TRBV3-2 TGTGCCAGCAGCCAAGAACGGACAGACCAAGAGACCCAGTACTTC CASSQERTDQETQYF
TRBJ1-6 - - TRBV5-1 TGCGCCAGCAGCTTGGATATTCATTCACCCCTCCACTTT CASSLDIHSPLHF
TRBJ1-2 - TRBD1 TRBV7-2 TGTGCCAGCAGCCAGGGACAGGGGGTTTTGTCCTATGGCTACACCTTC CASSQGQGVLSYGYTF
TRBJ1-1 few - TRBV5-1 TGCGCCAGCAGCTTGCGCCTGTACACTGAAGCTTTCTTT CASSLRLYTEAFF
TRBJ1-4 - - TRBV30 TGTGCCTGGAGCGGCAGTAGTTTGTCTAATGAAAAACTGTTTTTT CAWSGSSLSNEKLFF
TRBJ2-7 - TRBD2 TRBV3-1/TRBV3-2 TGTGCCAGCAGCCGCACGGGACTAGCGAGCGAGCAGTACTTC CASSRTGLASEQYF
TRBJ2-1 - - TRBV28 TGTGCCAGCAGTTTTCAGGCGTACAATGAGCAGTTCTTC CASSFQAYNEQFF
TRBJ1-5 once - TRBV21-1 TGTGCCAGCAGCAAAGGAAGCAGCGCCAGGACAGGGGGCCATCAGCCCCAGCATTTT CASSKGSSARTGGHQPQHF
TRBJ1-2 - - TRBV10-2 TGCGCCAGCAGTGGGGGGGGATCTAGAGGCTACACCTTC CASSGGGSRGYTF
TRBJ2-1 - - TRBV30 TGTGCCTGGACGAGAGGGGGAGACAATGAGCAGTTCTTC CAWTRGGDNEQFF
TRBJ1-2 - - TRBV21-1 TGTGCCAGCAGCAAAGTGGCCTGGAACCTTAACTATGGCTACACCTTC CASSKVAWNLNYGYTF
TRBJ1-1 - TRBD1 TRBV28 TGTGCCAGCAGCCCAAGTGGACAGGGCCGAAGTACTGAAGCTTTCTTT CASSPSGQGRSTEAFF
TRBJ1-3 - TRBD1 TRBV9 TGTGCCAGCAGCGTCGGGACAGGGGGCAGGGGAAACACCATATATTTT CASSVGTGGRGNTIYF
TRBJ2-2 - TRBD2 TRBV5-1 TGCGCCAGCAGTCCCGGACTAGCGGGAGGGAGCACCGGGGAGCTGTTTTTT CASSPGLAGGSTGELFF
TRBJ1-5 - - TRBV7-2 TGTGCCAGCAACCAAATGGGGGGGAATCAGCCCCAGCATTTT CASNQMGGNQPQHF
TRBJ1-1 - - TRBV11-2 TGTGCCAGCAGCTTACGGGATAAGGGAGGCACTGAAGCTTTCTTT CASSLRDKGGTEAFF
TRBJ2-1 - TRBD2 TRBV4-1 TGCGCCAGCAGAAAGAGAATAGCGGGGGGGCTGTACAATGAGCAGTTCTTC CASRKRIAGGLYNEQFF
TRBJ1-2 - - TRBV5-1 TGCGCCAGCAGCTCGGGACACGGGGCCTATGGCTACACCTTC CASSSGHGAYGYTF
TRBJ1-1 - TRBD1 TRBV3-1/TRBV3-2 TGTGCCAGCAGCGACAGGGACACTGAAGCTTTCTTT CASSDRDTEAFF
TRBJ1-2 - - TRBV7-9 TGTGCCAGCAGCGTAGACAGGCTTTATAACTATGGCTACACCTTC CASSVDRLYNYGYTF
TRBJ2-1 - TRBD2 TRBV5-4 TGTGCCAGCAGCTTGGCACCTAGCGGGGGGGGCCCCTACAATGAGCAGTTCTTC CASSLAPSGGGPYNEQFF
TRBJ1-3 - - TRBV19 TGTGCCAGTAGTATGGGTTCTGGAAACACCATATATTTT CASSMGSGNTIYF
TRBJ1-1 - - TRBV6-5 TGTGCCAGCAGTTCCAGGGGCCGCGGGAACACTGAAGCTTTCTTT CASSSRGRGNTEAFF
TRBJ2-1 - - TRBV5-4 TGTGCCAGCAGCTTGTCTTCACAGCGCTACAATGAGCAGTTCTTC CASSLSSQRYNEQFF
TRBJ2-2 - - TRBV19 TGTGCCAGCGTGCGGGCTAGTCAGACCGGGGAGCTGTTTTTT CASVRASQTGELFF
TRBJ1-2 few - TRBV6-6 TGTGCCAGCAGTTCCGGAAACTATGGCTACACCTTC CASSSGNYGYTF
TRBJ2-5 - TRBD1 TRBV6-5 TGTGCCAGCGACTATCCGGACAGGAACGAAGAGACCCAGTACTTC CASDYPDRNEETQYF
TRBJ2-1 - TRBD1 TRBV10-2 TGCGCCAGCAGTGACCGACAGGGTCCGTGGGAGCAGTTCTTC CASSDRQGPWEQFF
TRBJ1-2 - - TRBV5-5 TGTGCCAGCAGCTTGGCCCCCGGGACGGGAACTAACTATGGCTACACCTTC CASSLAPGTGTNYGYTF
TRBJ2-7 - - TRBV28 TGTGCCAGCAGTCCGGGGGATTACGAGCAGTACTTC CASSPGDYEQYF
TRBJ1-1 - - TRBV19 TGTGCCAGTAGTCTGGGTCGGAACACTGAAGCTTTCTTT CASSLGRNTEAFF
TRBJ1-5 - - TRBV19 TGTGCCAGTAGTAGGGCCCTAGGGGCCCGATATCAGCCCCAGCATTTT CASSRALGARYQPQHF
TRBJ2-3 - TRBD2 TRBV27 TGTGCCAGCACCAATCGCCTAGCGGTGAGCACAGATACGCAGTATTTT CASTNRLAVSTDTQYF
TRBJ2-3 few - TRBV11-3 TGTGCCAGCAGCTTAGGGGGGACAGATACGCAGTATTTT CASSLGGTDTQYF
TRBJ2-6 - - TRBV14 TGTGCCAGCAGCCCGAGGCGCTTACAGGGCTCTGGGGCCAACGTCCTGACTTTC CASSPRRLQGSGANVLTF
TRBJ2-1 - - TRBV5-4 TGTGCCAGCACCATCAGGAGAGGGATCAAAAATGAGCAGTTCTTC CASTIRRGIKNEQFF
TRBJ2-7 - - TRBV21-1 TGTGCCAGCACCTACATCCCGAGCTCCTACGAGCAGTACTTC CASTYIPSSYEQYF
TRBJ2-7 once TRBD1 TRBV6-5 TGTGCCAGCAGTTACCGGACAGGGGGCTTTCAGTACTTC CASSYRTGGFQYF
TRBJ2-7 - - TRBV20-1 TGCAGTGCTAGGGGACACTACGAGCAGTACTTC CSARGHYEQYF
TRBJ1-1 once - TRBV6-4 TGTGCCAGCAGTGAAGAGGGAGGGGCCACTGAAGCTTTCTTT CASSEEGGATEAFF
TRBJ2-3 - TRBD2 TRBV6-6 TGTGCCAGCAGCCCAGGCCGGCGGGGGACCACAGATACGCAGTATTTT CASSPGRRGTTDTQYF
TRBJ1-6 - - TRBV27 TGTGCCAGCAGTCCCCACCAGACAGGATTTAATTCACCCCTCCACTTT CASSPHQTGFNSPLHF
TRBJ1-1 - - TRBV7-6 TGTGCCAGCAGCTTAGTTGGGGGAATGAACACTGAAGCTTTCTTT CASSLVGGMNTEAFF
TRBJ2-1 - - TRBV19 TGTGCCAGTAGTATGGGGCGGAGCGACAATGAGCAGTTCTTC CASSMGRSDNEQFF
TRBJ1-5 - - TRBV6-5 TGTGCCAGCAGCCAAGCAAGGGGGGCTCAGCAGCCCCAGCATTTT CASSQARGAQQPQHF
TRBJ2-1 - - TRBV24-1 TGTGCCACCAACGACTGGGACTCGAAATACAATGAGCAGTTCTTC CATNDWDSKYNEQFF
TRBJ1-6 - - TRBV5-4 TGTGCCAGCAGCTCGGCAGGGACGGCATCAGGTTCACCCCTCCACTTT CASSSAGTASGSPLHF
TRBJ1-5 - - TRBV27 TGTGCCAGCAGTCCAGGACAGACAAATCAGCCCCAGCATTTT CASSPGQTNQPQHF
TRBJ2-3 - - TRBV29-1 TGCAGCGTTGAGGGGTACATGGGGCTCGGCACAGATACGCAGTATTTT CSVEGYMGLGTDTQYF
TRBJ2-1 - - TRBV30 TGTGCCTGGAACTCTCGGAGAAGATCCTACAATGAGCAGTTCTTC CAWNSRRRSYNEQFF
TRBJ2-1 - - TRBV13 TGTGCCAGCAGCTTAGGCAGATCTCATGAGCAGTTCTTC CASSLGRSHEQFF
TRBJ2-5 - - TRBV19 TGTGCCAGTTCCTTTGCTAACGGGGCACGGGAGACCCAGTACTTC CASSFANGARETQYF
TRBJ2-1 - - TRBV5-6 TGTGCCAGCAGCGAGACTAGTAGGGGGGCTGAGCAGTTCTTC CASSETSRGAEQFF
TRBJ2-1 - - TRBV20-1 TGCAGTGCTGTAGCCTACAATGAGCAGTTCTTC CSAVAYNEQFF